This TCR beta chain appears in the sequencing data of a study of T cells in Graves' hyperthyroidism and ophthalmopathy. General study results and limits: The authors' 13 V-J model separated ophthalmopathy from stable hyperthyroidism.

Amplified TCR beta CDR3 regions came from RNA transcripts. A first-round RT-PCR of the TCR CDR3 used the HTBI primer set. TCRdb re-analysed the multiplex PCR reads in MiXCR, keeping a single row per CDR3 protein. The sample records about 660,000 distinct CDR3 sequences, roughly 46% being singletons. Clinicians diagnosed patients from clinical symptoms, serum thyroxine and TRAb, thyroid ultrasound and orbital computed tomography. At least ten counts were recorded for this clonotype. The antigen is not known. Specimen: peripheral blood or thyroid tissue (not recorded which). The clonotype comes from an adult man with Graves' disease, either hyperthyroidism or ophthalmopathy (not recorded which).

CDR3 nucleotide sequence: TGTGCCATCAGTGACTTGACAGAGAAGAACTATGGCTACACCTTC. It specifies CAISDLTEKNYGYTF. The rearrangement joins TRBV10-3 to TRBJ1-2; tentatively, D is TRBD1 (5 bases). Trimming left V 3 bases short and J 2 bases short, with 13 bases between. From germline, CDR1 is ENHRY and CDR2 SYGVKD. The CDR3 is made up of 15 amino acids.